The source of this T cell receptor (beta chain) is a study of blood T cell repertoires in COVID-19. Turning to the study itself: Acute and convalescent COVID-19 specimens originated in the United States, Italy and Spain.

Per the study methods: Amplified reference gene primers provided the basis for estimating nucleated cell counts. Assay: immunoSEQ multiplex PCR; the TCRdb copy retains only in-frame clones and omits some. Clone size and V and J calls were adopted from that table, with D and trimming inferred from the DNA. The sample has more than 350,000 clones, approximately 89% seen once; the top ten hold 8% to 13%. Trimming stripped 2 bases from V and 4 bases from J, with 9 bases between. This CDR3 region has 13 residues. Germline lookup yields CDR1 SGHAT and CDR2 FQNNGV. This clone showed up just once. This sequence was found in a woman between 25 and 40 years old with COVID-19, enrolled during active disease. This rearrangement joins TRBV11-2 to TRBJ2-7; D perhaps matches TRBD1 (5 bases). The sample taken for sequencing was peripheral blood. The CDR3 loop reads CASSLSQGYEQYF. The CDR3, as DNA: TGTGCCAGCAGCTTAAGCCAGGGTTACGAGCAGTACTTC.